A single TCR beta chain is shown here with its context. Antigen unknown. Trimming left V 5 bases short and J 2 bases short, with 16 bases between. The CDR3 is 15 amino acids. The germline V gene has CDR1 LGHDT and CDR2 YNNKEL (reference sequence). This sample was taken from a study of CD8 T cells in ankylosing spondylitis. TCRdb used MiXCR to reprocess the 5' RACE reads, holding one entry per CDR3 protein. The sample lists around 100,000 distinct CDR3 sequences; about 25% were seen once. Notes on the study in general: The study looked at matched synovial fluid samples from ankylosing spondylitis patients. Disease-linked clones were reported to be significantly enriched there.

This TCR was recovered from a male donor with ankylosing spondylitis. The genes are TRBV3-1 and TRBJ2-7, with D perhaps TRBD1 or TRBD2 (5 bases each). What was sequenced was synovial fluid, either unsorted or a sorted T cell fraction (not recorded which). The CDR3 protein is CASSFTPGTTYEQYF. CDR3 bases: TGTGCCAGCAGCTTTACTCCCGGGACCACCTACGAGCAGTACTTC.